This is a list of T cell receptor beta chains from one sample in a study of cytomegalovirus exposure and HLA in healthy donors. Produced via immunoSEQ multiplex PCR; TCRdb's table is partial and in-frame only. The sample lists under 200,000 clones; 82% were seen once. The sequenced sample consisted of PBMCs. The origin of the receptors is a male donor in good health and CMV-seropositive. CDR3s include the opening cysteine and the closing phenylalanine or tryptophan. The order of the fields is J gene, clone size, D gene, V gene, CDR3 protein, CDR3 DNA. A D gene is named only where the DNA matches it firmly. Clone size is shown for a subset of rows, as once, few, many or a class of expanded clone.

TRBJ2-5 | . | . | TRBV20-1 | CSAAPKETQYF | TGCAGTGCTGCGCCCAAGGAGACCCAGTACTTC
TRBJ2-4 | few | . | TRBV11-2 | CASSSGLAKNIQYF | TGTGCCAGCAGCTCCGGACTAGCCAAAAACATTCAGTACTTC
TRBJ1-5 | . | . | TRBV7-9 | CASSGYRDSQPQHF | TGTGCCAGCAGCGGATACAGGGATTCTCAGCCCCAGCATTTT
TRBJ2-3 | . | . | TRBV7-9 | CASSLRGAPRADTQYF | TGTGCCAGCAGCCTCCGGGGAGCCCCGAGGGCAGATACGCAGTATTTT
TRBJ2-6 | . | . | TRBV5-6 | CASRPVQGRGANGLTF | TGTGCCAGCAGACCTGTTCAGGGCCGCGGGGCCAACGGCCTGACTTTC
TRBJ1-2 | few | TRBD1 | TRBV6-5 | CASSSRTGVANYGYTF | TGTGCCAGCAGTTCGAGGACAGGGGTCGCTAACTATGGCTACACCTTC
TRBJ1-5 | . | . | TRBV6-1 | CASNGANQPQHF | TGTGCCAGCAATGGTGCGAATCAGCCCCAGCATTTT
TRBJ2-7 | once | . | TRBV4-3 | CASSQVLAGSYEQYF | TGCGCCAGCAGCCAAGTGCTAGCAGGCTCCTACGAGCAGTACTTC
TRBJ1-2 | . | . | TRBV19 | CASRFRREDYGYTF | TGTGCCAGTAGATTCAGACGGGAGGACTATGGCTACACCTTC
TRBJ1-6 | . | . | TRBV7-6 | CASSSKGGSSPLHF | TGTGCCAGCAGCTCAAAAGGGGGAAGCTCACCCCTCCACTTT
TRBJ2-3 | . | . | TRBV13 | CASSLGPGGITDTQYF | TGTGCCAGCAGCTTAGGCCCGGGCGGGATCACAGATACGCAGTATTTT
TRBJ2-6 | . | . | TRBV27 | CASSFLAFFGSGANGLTF | TGTGCCAGCAGTTTTCTGGCTTTTTTCGGTTCTGGGGCCAACGGCCTGACTTTC
TRBJ1-1 | . | . | TRBV11-2 | CASSTYEAFF | TGTGCCAGCAGCACCTACGAAGCTTTCTTT
TRBJ1-1 | . | . | TRBV7-8 | CASTSGKIAFF | TGTGCCAGCACCTCAGGGAAAATAGCTTTCTTT
TRBJ2-7 | . | TRBD2 | TRBV7-9 | CASSLISGRVYEQYF | TGTGCCAGCAGCTTAATCAGCGGGAGGGTCTACGAGCAGTACTTC
TRBJ1-1 | . | . | TRBV6-5 | CASSYRESMNTEAFF | TGTGCCAGCAGTTACCGGGAGAGCATGAACACTGAAGCTTTCTTT
TRBJ2-7 | . | TRBD2 | TRBV30 | CAWSGRGTSGRVYEQYF | TGTGCCTGGAGTGGCAGGGGGACTAGCGGGAGGGTGTACGAGCAGTACTTC
TRBJ2-5 | . | . | TRBV9 | CASSVDGREETQYF | TGTGCCAGCAGCGTAGACGGAAGGGAGGAGACCCAGTACTTC
TRBJ2-7 | . | TRBD2 | TRBV18 | CASSPRVSGGPSSYEQYF | TGTGCCAGCTCACCCCGGGTTAGCGGGGGCCCCTCTTCCTACGAGCAGTACTTC
TRBJ2-7 | . | TRBD2 | TRBV10-2 | CASSESSRVSGRAYEQYF | TGCGCCAGCAGTGAGTCGTCCCGGGTTAGCGGGAGGGCTTACGAGCAGTACTTC
TRBJ2-1 | . | . | TRBV9 | CASSVFTSIDEQFF | TGTGCCAGCAGCGTATTCACTAGTATCGATGAGCAGTTCTTC
TRBJ1-1 | . | TRBD1 | TRBV5-1 | CASGTGTGRTEAFF | TGCGCCAGTGGTACCGGGACAGGACGGACTGAAGCTTTCTTT
TRBJ2-7 | . | . | TRBV5-1 | CASTWKGGAYEQYF | TGCGCCAGCACTTGGAAAGGGGGGGCGTACGAGCAGTACTTC
TRBJ2-7 | once | . | TRBV11-2 | CASTPTSAGWVYEQYF | TGTGCCAGCACCCCAACATCGGCAGGGTGGGTATACGAGCAGTACTTC
TRBJ1-5 | . | TRBD1 | TRBV28 | CASRYPGGGNQPQHF | TGTGCCAGCAGATACCCAGGGGGAGGCAATCAGCCCCAGCATTTT
TRBJ2-5 | . | . | TRBV27 | CASSFMGAETQYF | TGTGCCAGCAGTTTTATGGGAGCGGAGACCCAGTACTTC
TRBJ1-1 | . | . | TRBV4-3 | CASSQIPTENTEAFF | TGCGCCAGCAGCCAAATTCCCACTGAGAACACTGAAGCTTTCTTT
TRBJ2-7 | . | TRBD2 | TRBV4-3 | CASSQDGGSEQYF | TGCGCCAGCAGCCAAGACGGGGGGTCCGAGCAGTACTTC
TRBJ1-1 | . | . | TRBV10-3 | CAISESSRGVGDTEAFF | TGTGCCATCAGTGAGTCATCTCGCGGGGTAGGAGACACTGAAGCTTTCTTT